These T cell receptor beta chains were read from a single sample in a study of cytomegalovirus exposure and HLA in healthy donors. Sequenced by immunoSEQ multiplex PCR; TCRdb stores in-frame clones only, minus some. Counted here are more than 150,000 clones, around 80% occurring once; the ten biggest clones make up 0.95% to 1.5%. Source material: PBMCs. These receptors were collected from a girl aged 2 to 10 in good health and CMV-seropositive. The CDR3 runs from the conserved cysteine through the conserved F or W. The D gene is left open where the match is weak. Some rows have no size entry. The others give once, few or many, or a class for an expanded clone.

v_gene	len	abundance	d_gene	j_gene	CDR3nt	CDR3aa
TRBV6-1	12	.	.	TRBJ2-7	TGTGCCAGCAGTGAGCGGGGCTACGAGCAGTACTTC	CASSERGYEQYF
TRBV2	18	.	TRBD2	TRBJ2-3	TGTGCCAGCAGCGTGGGAGCGGGGGTCCGTGTTGGCACAGATACGCAGTATTTT	CASSVGAGVRVGTDTQYF
TRBV6-5	14	.	TRBD1	TRBJ1-5	TGTGCCAGCAGTTACGGGACAGGGGGGCAGCCCCAGCATTTT	CASSYGTGGQPQHF
TRBV28	13	.	.	TRBJ1-5	TGTGCCAGCAGTTTACGGGGGTCACAGCCCCAGCATTTT	CASSLRGSQPQHF
TRBV28	13	.	.	TRBJ1-1	TGTGCCAGCAGTAGCGACGGATACACTGAAGCTTTCTTT	CASSSDGYTEAFF
TRBV7-2	14	.	TRBD2	TRBJ2-7	TGTGCCAGCAGGCCACCCGCGGGGGGCTACGAGCAGTACTTC	CASRPPAGGYEQYF
TRBV11-3	12	few	.	TRBJ1-1	TGTGCCAGCAGCCGCGGGGGAACTGAAGCTTTCTTT	CASSRGGTEAFF
TRBV21-1	15	.	.	TRBJ2-1	TGTGCCAGCAGCAAAGATCGGCGCGGTTGGAATGAGCAGTTCTTC	CASSKDRRGWNEQFF
TRBV4-1	14	few	.	TRBJ1-1	TGCGCCAGCACCTCTATGGGGGGGCAGGGTGAAGCTTTCTTT	CASTSMGGQGEAFF
TRBV29-1	11	.	.	TRBJ1-2	TGCAGCGTTGAAGGGGGGGATGGCTACACCTTC	CSVEGGDGYTF
TRBV18	16	.	TRBD1	TRBJ1-2	TGTGCCAGCTCTCCACGAGCAGGGGGCGCCGGATTAGGCTACACCTTC	CASSPRAGGAGLGYTF
TRBV5-1	15	.	TRBD2	TRBJ2-1	TGCGCCAGCAGCTCCGTAAGGGGACTAGCGGACGAGCAGTTCTTC	CASSSVRGLADEQFF
TRBV20-1	11	.	.	TRBJ2-1	TGCAGTGCTATCGGGTACAATGAGCAGTTCTTC	CSAIGYNEQFF
TRBV18	15	.	TRBD1	TRBJ2-7	TGTGCCAGCTCACCCCCCAGCGGACAGGAATACGAGCAGTACTTC	CASSPPSGQEYEQYF
TRBV7-9	16	.	TRBD2	TRBJ2-4	TGTGCCAGCAGTACCGGACTAGCGGGAATGAGAAACATTCAGTACTTC	CASSTGLAGMRNIQYF
TRBV28	12	once	.	TRBJ1-2	TGTGCCAGCAGTTTAAGCTACTATGGCTACACCTTC	CASSLSYYGYTF
TRBV5-1	15	.	TRBD1	TRBJ2-2	TGCGCCAGCAGCTTAGGGACAGTTAACACCGGGGAGCTGTTTTTT	CASSLGTVNTGELFF
TRBV27	17	.	TRBD1	TRBJ1-5	TGTGCCAGCAGTTTAGCGGCTGGGGACAGGTCAAGGCAGCCCCAGCATTTT	CASSLAAGDRSRQPQHF
TRBV18	13	.	TRBD1	TRBJ2-7	TGTGCCAGCTCACCGGGGACAGCCTACGAGCAGTACTTC	CASSPGTAYEQYF
TRBV6-4	19	.	TRBD1	TRBJ1-4	TGTGCCAGCAGTCCCCCGTGTGGGACAGGGTCAGTTGTGGTTGAAAAACTGTTTTTT	CASSPPCGTGSVVVEKLFF
TRBV6-5	15	.	TRBD2	TRBJ2-5	TGTGCCAGCAGTTATCTAGCGGGAGGCCTAGAGACCCAGTACTTC	CASSYLAGGLETQYF
TRBV6-5	12	once	.	TRBJ1-1	TGTGCCAGCAATCACAGGGTAACTGAAGCTTTCTTT	CASNHRVTEAFF
TRBV4-1	19	.	TRBD2	TRBJ2-7	TGCGCCAGCAGCCAAGGGTTCGGGCTAGCGGGATCTTCGGTTGACGAGCAGTACTTC	CASSQGFGLAGSSVDEQYF
TRBV4-2	13	.	.	TRBJ2-1	TGTGCCAGCAGCACCCGGACATACAATGAGCAGTTCTTC	CASSTRTYNEQFF
TRBV5-1	12	.	.	TRBJ2-7	TGCGCCAGCAGCAACAGGGTCGACGAGCAGTACTTC	CASSNRVDEQYF
TRBV5-4	15	.	TRBD1	TRBJ2-7	TGTGCCAGCAGCTTGGGTGGGGACAGCTCCTACGAGCAGTACTTC	CASSLGGDSSYEQYF
TRBV10-1	12	.	.	TRBJ1-2	TGCGCCAGCAGTGATACAGCTTATGGCTACACCTTC	CASSDTAYGYTF
TRBV5-1	13	.	.	TRBJ1-1	TGCGCCAGCAGCTTGAGTAGCCGCACTGAAGCTTTCTTT	CASSLSSRTEAFF
TRBV9	14	.	TRBD1	TRBJ1-6	TGTGCCAGCAGCGTAGGGACAGGGAATCCACCCCTCCACTTT	CASSVGTGNPPLHF
TRBV5-6	14	.	.	TRBJ2-7	TGTGCCAGCAGCTCACCAACGGACTGGATAAAGCAGTACTTC	CASSSPTDWIKQYF
TRBV6-1	11	.	.	TRBJ2-4	TGTGCCAGCAGTCCAGGGTTCATTCAGTACTTC	CASSPGFIQYF
TRBV12-5	14	.	TRBD1	TRBJ1-1	TGTGCTAGTGGGCGGACAGGGGGCGGGACTGAAGCTTTCTTT	CASGRTGGGTEAFF
TRBV30	13	few	TRBD1	TRBJ1-5	TGTGCCTGGACGGTTGGGGGACAGGGGCCCCAGCATTTT	CAWTVGGQGPQHF
TRBV30	11	.	.	TRBJ2-1	TGTGCCTGGTCTGGCAACAATGAGCAGTTCTTC	CAWSGNNEQFF
TRBV4-1	15	few	.	TRBJ1-1	TGCGCCAGCAGCCAAGATGCAGGGTTTAGGACTGAAGCTTTCTTT	CASSQDAGFRTEAFF
TRBV19	13	.	.	TRBJ2-7	TGTGCCAGTAGTATTTCTCGGTCCTACGAGCAGTACTTC	CASSISRSYEQYF
TRBV11-3	15	.	TRBD1	TRBJ1-2	TGTGCCAGCAGTTCCCCCACCCGGGACAGGGTCGGCTACACCTTC	CASSSPTRDRVGYTF
TRBV4-2	16	.	TRBD2	TRBJ2-1	TGTGCCAGCAGCCAAGATCAAGCTAGCGGGAGAGGTGAGCAGTTCTTC	CASSQDQASGRGEQFF
TRBV12-5	15	.	TRBD1	TRBJ1-1	TGTGCTAGTGGTTTGCCTCCGGGACAGGGCGCCGAAGCTTTCTTT	CASGLPPGQGAEAFF
TRBV30	15	once	.	TRBJ1-2	TGTGCCTGGAGTGTCTACGGGGTTAATATCTATGGCTACACCTTC	CAWSVYGVNIYGYTF
TRBV6-1	13	few	.	TRBJ1-1	TGTGCCAGCAGTGACCAGCGGAACACTGAAGCTTTCTTT	CASSDQRNTEAFF
TRBV10-1	14	.	TRBD1	TRBJ2-7	TGCGCCAGCAGTGAGGGGACAGGGCTCCACGAGCAGTACTTC	CASSEGTGLHEQYF
TRBV11-2	14	.	.	TRBJ2-5	TGTGCCAGCAGCACCATCCCTTCCGGTGAGACCCAGTACTTC	CASSTIPSGETQYF
TRBV7-9	14	.	TRBD1	TRBJ1-4	TGTGCCAGCAGCCCGGGACAGGGGCGTGAAAAACTGTTTTTT	CASSPGQGREKLFF
TRBV7-8	9	.	.	TRBJ2-1	TGTGCCAGCAGCGCCGAGGAGTTCTTC	CASSAEEFF
TRBV11-3	15	.	TRBD1	TRBJ2-7	TGTGCCAGCAGCGGTGGGACAGGGACCACCTACGAGCAGTACTTC	CASSGGTGTTYEQYF
TRBV9	14	.	TRBD1	TRBJ1-2	TGTGCCAGCAGCGCGAACAGGGGAATCTATGGCTACACCTTC	CASSANRGIYGYTF
TRBV12-1	18	.	.	TRBJ1-3	TGTGCCAGTTCGGCCAGGGGGAAGCGAATCCCGACTGGAAACACCATATATTTT	CASSARGKRIPTGNTIYF
TRBV10-2	16	.	TRBD2	TRBJ2-2	TGCGCCAGCAGAAACGGGAGGGCCCGCGGCACCGGGGAGCTGTTTTTT	CASRNGRARGTGELFF
TRBV20-1	11	.	.	TRBJ2-3	TGCAGTGCGGGCACGACAGATACGCAGTATTTT	CSAGTTDTQYF
TRBV5-1	16	.	.	TRBJ2-5	TGCGCCAGCAGCCCCCCTCTTATACAGATCCAAGAGACCCAGTACTTC	CASSPPLIQIQETQYF
TRBV19	14	.	.	TRBJ1-4	TGTGCCAGTAGTATGACAGGAGAGAATGAAAAACTGTTTTTT	CASSMTGENEKLFF
TRBV27	16	.	TRBD1	TRBJ1-1	TGTGCCAGCAGTATCCTAGGACAGGGAGAGAACACTGAAGCTTTCTTT	CASSILGQGENTEAFF
TRBV11-1	15	.	TRBD1	TRBJ2-5	TGTGCCAGCAGCCCTCGGGACAGACTCCAAGAGACCCAGTACTTC	CASSPRDRLQETQYF